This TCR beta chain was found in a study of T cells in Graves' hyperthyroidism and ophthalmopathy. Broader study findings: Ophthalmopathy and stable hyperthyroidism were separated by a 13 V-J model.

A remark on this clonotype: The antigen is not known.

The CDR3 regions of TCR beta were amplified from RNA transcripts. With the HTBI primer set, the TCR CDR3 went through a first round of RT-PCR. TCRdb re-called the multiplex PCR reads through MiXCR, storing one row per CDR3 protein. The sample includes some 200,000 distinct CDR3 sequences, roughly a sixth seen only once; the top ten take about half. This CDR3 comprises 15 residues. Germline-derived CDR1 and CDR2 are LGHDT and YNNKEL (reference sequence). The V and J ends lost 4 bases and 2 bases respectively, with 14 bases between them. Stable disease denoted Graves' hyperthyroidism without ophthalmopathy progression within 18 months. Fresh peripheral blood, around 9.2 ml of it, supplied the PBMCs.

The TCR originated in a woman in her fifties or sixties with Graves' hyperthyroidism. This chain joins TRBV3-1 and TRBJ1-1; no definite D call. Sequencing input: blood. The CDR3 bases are TGTGCCAGCAGCCTCGGTGGAGGGCCCAACACTGAAGCTTTCTTT. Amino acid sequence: CASSLGGGPNTEAFF.